The 9 T cell receptor beta chains below all came from one sample that was sequenced in a study of response to subunit inactivated influenza vaccine. MiXCR, run by TCRdb on the RT-PCR reads, gives a single entry per CDR3 protein. Counted here are hundreds of thousands of distinct CDR3 sequences, around 15% occurring once; the ten biggest clones make up approximately 7.6%. Material: PBMCs from blood, obtained 14 to 15 days before vaccination. The receptors come from a man aged 45 to 65 who received an inactivated influenza vaccine.

The rearrangement joins TRBV5-4 to TRBJ2-5, with D perhaps TRBD1 (5 bases). From germline, CDR1 is SGHNT and CDR2 YYREEE (reference sequence). The CDR3 is made up of 14 amino acids. V dropped 0 bases and J dropped 3 bases, with 9 bases sitting between them. CDR3 sequence (DNA): TGTGCCAGCAGCTTGGAGGGGTTTAAAGAGACCCAGTACTTC. It specifies CASSLEGFKETQYF.

This sequence joins TRBV20-1 and TRBJ2-2; either TRBD1 or TRBD2 may fit D (5 bases each). The CDR3 has 17 amino acids. The V end was cut by 2 bases, the J end by 2 bases, with 18 bases between. CDR1 DFQATT and CDR2 SNEGSKA come from the germline V gene (reference sequence). The CDR3 is CSARLPPGSGNTGELFF. In nucleotides, the CDR3 is TGCAGTGCTAGACTTCCCCCAGGGAGTGGAAACACCGGGGAGCTGTTTTTT.

This clonotype was observed a handful of times. CDR3 residues: CASSELVGGVKFF. Here the CDR3 DNA reads TGTGCCAGCAGTGAATTAGTTGGGGGGGTGAAGTTCTTC. The chain couples TRBV6-1 to TRBJ2-1; 7 positions match TRBD2. In germline, CDR1 is MNHNS, CDR2 SASEGT. This CDR3 contains 13 residues. After removal of 2 bases from V and 14 bases from J, the junction contained 9 bases not matched to a gene.

About this clonotype: A read error is likely, as this CDR3 ends without the conserved phenylalanine or tryptophan. This chain joins TRBV15 and TRBJ1-5; D call uncertain. Germline CDR1 LNHNV, CDR2 YYDKDF (reference sequence). The CDR3 length is 20 residues. Trimming pared 1 base from V and 2 bases from J, leaving 24 bases between. The chain's CDR3 is CATSRGSLGLFVSGNQPQHS. The CDR3 bases are TGTGCCACCAGCAGAGGGTCCCTCGGTTTGTTCGTGTCGGGCAATCAGCCCCAGCATTCT.

This clonotype has more than one count but fewer than ten. V usage is TRBV6-2 or TRBV6-3 and J usage is TRBJ2-7; the D is unclear. V was shortened by 5 bases and J by 0 bases, with 11 bases between the two germline ends. Germline CDR1 and CDR2: MNHEY and SVGEGT. The CDR3 covers 14 residues. This chain's CDR3 is CASSLQWSSYEQYF. CDR3 bases: TGTGCCAGCAGTCTTCAATGGAGCTCCTACGAGCAGTACTTC.

The chain carries TRBV28 and TRBJ2-5; D possibly corresponds to TRBD1 (5 bases). The germline CDR1 and CDR2 sequences are MDHEN and SYDVKM. CDR3 length equals 14 residues. V lost 2 bases and J 2 bases, leaving 9 bases between the germline ends. CDR3 loop: CASSLVQVQETQYF. The DNA of the CDR3 is TGTGCCAGCAGTTTAGTACAGGTTCAAGAGACCCAGTACTTC.

There are a few counts of this clonotype. The rearrangement links TRBV11-2 to TRBJ2-4, with 10 bases fitting TRBD2. The V and J ends lost 1 base and 0 bases, in that order; junction bases with no gene match: 9. The CDR3 consists of 19 residues. Germline CDR1 reads SGHAT; CDR2 reads FQNNGV. The CDR3 nucleotides read TGTGCCAGCAGCTTAGGGTCTAGCGGGAGCCTACTAGCCAAAAACATTCAGTACTTC. It specifies CASSLGSSGSLLAKNIQYF.

This clonotype showed up many times. The chain joins TRBV7-8 to TRBJ2-7; D possibly corresponds to TRBD1 (6 bases). With 7 bases removed from V and 7 bases from J, the gap between germline ends came to 20 bases. The CDR3 length is 14 residues. From germline, CDR1 is SGHVS and CDR2 FQNEAQ. DNA of the CDR3: TGTGCCAGCACGCTGGGGGCGCGACCAGAAGAGCAGTACTTC. It specifies CASTLGARPEEQYF.

The V gene is TRBV7-9, the J gene TRBJ2-2; 8 bases are a match to TRBD1. From germline, CDR1 is SEHNR and CDR2 FQNEAQ (reference sequence). The V and J ends lost 6 bases and 8 bases, in that order; junction bases with no gene match: 8. The CDR3 loop spans 14 amino acids. CDR3 protein: CASRPGRGLGELFF. CDR3 nucleotides: TGTGCCAGCAGACCCGGCAGGGGGCTTGGGGAGCTGTTTTTT.